This T cell receptor beta chain appears in the sequencing data of a study of spatial heterogeneity in lung cancer. Study at large: The mean occurrence of each unique TCR and UMI combination in raw reads exceeded 9.5.

One entry per CDR3 protein, called by TCRdb with MiXCR from the 5' RACE reads. The table records roughly 72,000 distinct CDR3 sequences, 8% to 9.5% of them present only once. In germline, CDR1 is SEHNR, CDR2 FQNEAQ (reference sequence). The CDR3 contains 12 residues. This clonotype was picked up many times. Its specificity is unknown. A junction boundary mismatches the germline segment, possibly from a read error. Study outcomes and limitations: Blood contained ubiquitous expanded tumor TCRs more at resection than at follow-up.

The time point here: blood at routine non-recurrence follow-up after resection. Whole RNA came from tumor, nontumor lung or frozen PBMC and was sequenced without being sorted. Sample: PBMCs, taken at follow-up. This sequence joins TRBV7-9 and TRBJ2-3; 8 nucleotides line up with TRBD2. The sequence was collected from a female donor with early-stage non-small cell lung cancer. CDR3: CVGQRESDTQYF. The CDR3 DNA follows: TGCGTCGGGCAGCGGGAGTCAGATACGCAGTATTTT.